This T cell receptor beta chain originates from a study of response to subunit inactivated influenza vaccine. Overall study results and limits: Researchers suggested that each seasonal influenza vaccination recruits few new T cells.

TCRdb re-called the RT-PCR reads through MiXCR, storing one row per CDR3 protein. The table has 860,000 or so distinct CDR3 sequences, around 20% seen once. Concerning this clonotype itself: Its antigen is not identified.

CDR3 length: 14 residues. Germline V CDR1 and CDR2: DFQATT, SNEGSKA (reference sequence). The V gene lost 4 bases and the J gene lost 2 bases, with 13 bases spanning the gap. The sample in question was PBMCs from blood, obtained more than 4 days after vaccination. The TCR originated in a man aged 45-65 years who received an inactivated influenza vaccine. This sequence joins TRBV20-1 and TRBJ2-3; weak D call: TRBD2 (6 bases). The CDR3 DNA reads TGCAGTGCTACCCCCTTACTAGCCACAGATACGCAGTATTTT. It yields the protein CSATPLLATDTQYF.